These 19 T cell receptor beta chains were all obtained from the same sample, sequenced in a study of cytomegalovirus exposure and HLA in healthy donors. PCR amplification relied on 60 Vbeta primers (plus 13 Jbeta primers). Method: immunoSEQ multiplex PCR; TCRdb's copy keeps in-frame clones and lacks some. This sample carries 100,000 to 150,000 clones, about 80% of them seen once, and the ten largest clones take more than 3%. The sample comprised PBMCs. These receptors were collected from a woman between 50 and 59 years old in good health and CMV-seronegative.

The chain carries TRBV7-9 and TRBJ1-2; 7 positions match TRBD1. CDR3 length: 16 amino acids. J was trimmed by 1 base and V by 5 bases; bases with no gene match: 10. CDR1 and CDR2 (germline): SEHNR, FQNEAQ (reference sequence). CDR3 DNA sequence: TGTGCCAGCAGCGAGGGGGCAGGGGCCATTAACTATGGCTACACCTTC. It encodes CASSEGAGAINYGYTF.

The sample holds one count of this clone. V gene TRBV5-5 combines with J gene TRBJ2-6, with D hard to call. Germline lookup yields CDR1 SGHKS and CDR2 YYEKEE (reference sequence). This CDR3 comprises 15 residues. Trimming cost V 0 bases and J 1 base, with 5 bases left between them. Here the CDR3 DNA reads TGTGCCAGCAGCTTGGCCCCATCTGGGGCCAACGTCCTGACTTTC. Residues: CASSLAPSGANVLTF.

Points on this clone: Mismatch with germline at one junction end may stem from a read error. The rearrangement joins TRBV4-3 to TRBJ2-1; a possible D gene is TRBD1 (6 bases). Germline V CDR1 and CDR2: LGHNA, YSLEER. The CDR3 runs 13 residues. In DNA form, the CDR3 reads TGCGCCAGCAGAATAGGGGGACAAATCGAGCTGTTCTTC. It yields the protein CASRIGGQIELFF.

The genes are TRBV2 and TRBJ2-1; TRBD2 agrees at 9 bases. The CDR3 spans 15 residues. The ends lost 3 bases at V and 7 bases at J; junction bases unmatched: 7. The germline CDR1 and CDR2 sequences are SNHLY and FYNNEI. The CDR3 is CASSDMLAGRNEQFF. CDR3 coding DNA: TGTGCCAGCAGTGATATGCTAGCGGGAAGGAATGAGCAGTTCTTC.

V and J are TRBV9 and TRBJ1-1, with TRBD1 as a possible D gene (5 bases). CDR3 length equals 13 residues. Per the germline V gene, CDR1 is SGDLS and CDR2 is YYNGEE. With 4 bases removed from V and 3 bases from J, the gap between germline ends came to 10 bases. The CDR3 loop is CASSKDTYTEAFF. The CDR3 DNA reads TGTGCCAGCAGCAAGGACACCTACACTGAAGCTTTCTTT.

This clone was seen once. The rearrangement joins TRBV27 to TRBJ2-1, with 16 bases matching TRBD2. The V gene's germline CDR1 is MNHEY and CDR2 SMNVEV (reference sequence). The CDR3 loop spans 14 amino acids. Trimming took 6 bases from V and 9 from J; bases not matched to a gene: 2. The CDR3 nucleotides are TGTGCCAGCAGAGGGACTAGCGGGAGGGGTGAGCAGTTCTTC. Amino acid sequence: CASRGTSGRGEQFF.

CDR3 residues: CASSTTGQGNYEQYF. In DNA form, the CDR3 reads TGTGCCAGTAGTACAACGGGACAGGGGAACTACGAGCAGTACTTC. The J gene is TRBJ2-7, the V gene TRBV19; TRBD1 matches 10 bases. The germline CDR1 and CDR2 sequences are LNHDA and SQIVND (reference sequence). The length of the CDR3 is 15 residues. V was clipped by 4 bases and J by 3 bases; unmatched bases: 6.

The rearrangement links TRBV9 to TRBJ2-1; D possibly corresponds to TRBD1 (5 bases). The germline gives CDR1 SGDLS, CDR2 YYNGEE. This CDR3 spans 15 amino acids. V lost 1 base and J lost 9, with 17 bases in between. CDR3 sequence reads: CASSVTGRPSVEQFF. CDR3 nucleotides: TGTGCCAGCAGCGTAACAGGCCGTCCATCAGTTGAGCAGTTCTTC.

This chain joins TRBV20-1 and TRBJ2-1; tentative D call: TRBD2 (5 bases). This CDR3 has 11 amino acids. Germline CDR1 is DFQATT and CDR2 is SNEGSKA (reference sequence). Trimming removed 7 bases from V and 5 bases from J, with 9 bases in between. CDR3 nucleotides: TGCAGTGAAGCAGCGGACAATGAGCAGTTCTTC. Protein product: CSEAADNEQFF.

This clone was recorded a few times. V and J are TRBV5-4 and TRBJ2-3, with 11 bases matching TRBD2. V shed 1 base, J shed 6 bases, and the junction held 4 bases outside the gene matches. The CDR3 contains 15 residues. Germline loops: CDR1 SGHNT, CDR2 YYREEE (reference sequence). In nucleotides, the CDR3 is TGTGCCAGCAGCTTGCTAGCGGGAGGCTCGGATACGCAGTATTTT. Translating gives CASSLLAGGSDTQYF.

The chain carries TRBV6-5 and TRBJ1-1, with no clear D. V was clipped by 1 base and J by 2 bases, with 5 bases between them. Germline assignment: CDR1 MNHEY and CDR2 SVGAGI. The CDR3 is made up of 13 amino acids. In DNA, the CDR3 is TGTGCCAGCAGTTACTTGAGAAACACTGAAGCTTTCTTT. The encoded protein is CASSYLRNTEAFF.

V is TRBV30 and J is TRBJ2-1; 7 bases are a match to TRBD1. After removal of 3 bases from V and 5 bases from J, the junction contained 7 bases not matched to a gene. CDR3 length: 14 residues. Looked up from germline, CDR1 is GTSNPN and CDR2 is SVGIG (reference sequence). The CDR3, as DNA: TGTGCCTGGAGACACCGGGACAGCCACAATGAGCAGTTCTTC. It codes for CAWRHRDSHNEQFF.

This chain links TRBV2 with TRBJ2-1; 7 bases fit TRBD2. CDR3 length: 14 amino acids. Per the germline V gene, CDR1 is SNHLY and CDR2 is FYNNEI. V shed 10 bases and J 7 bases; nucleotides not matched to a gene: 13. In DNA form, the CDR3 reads TGTGCCACGGAGGGGAGGGGCCCGGGTAATGAGCAGTTCTTC. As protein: CATEGRGPGNEQFF.

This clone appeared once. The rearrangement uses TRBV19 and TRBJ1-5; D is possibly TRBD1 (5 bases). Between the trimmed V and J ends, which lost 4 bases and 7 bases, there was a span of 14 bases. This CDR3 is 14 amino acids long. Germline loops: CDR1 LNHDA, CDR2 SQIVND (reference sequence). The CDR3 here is CASSTREVGQPQHF. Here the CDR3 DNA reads TGTGCCAGTAGTACCAGGGAGGTTGGACAGCCCCAGCATTTT.

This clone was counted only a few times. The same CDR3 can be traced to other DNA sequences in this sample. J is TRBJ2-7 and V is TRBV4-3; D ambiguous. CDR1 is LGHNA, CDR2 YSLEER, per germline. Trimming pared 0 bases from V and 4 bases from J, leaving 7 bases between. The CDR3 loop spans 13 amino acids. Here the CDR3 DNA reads TGCGCCAGCAGCCAAGACTCAGAATACGAGCAGTACTTC. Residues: CASSQDSEYEQYF.

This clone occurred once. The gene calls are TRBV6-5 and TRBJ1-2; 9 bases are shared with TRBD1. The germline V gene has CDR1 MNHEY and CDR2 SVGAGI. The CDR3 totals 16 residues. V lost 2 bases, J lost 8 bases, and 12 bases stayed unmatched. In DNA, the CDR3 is TGTGCCAGCAGTTACCCCGGACAGGGGAATAACTGGGGCTACACCTTC. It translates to CASSYPGQGNNWGYTF.

CDR3 DNA sequence: TGTGCCAGCAGTGAATTGATCGGCGGCATCTACGAGCAGTACTTC. Translation: CASSELIGGIYEQYF. This rearrangement joins TRBV25-1 to TRBJ2-5; D is uncertain. Matching the DNA end better, TRBJ2-7 makes the J call doubtful. Germline V gene lookup returns CDR1 MGHDK and CDR2 SYGVNS. CDR3 length: 15 residues.

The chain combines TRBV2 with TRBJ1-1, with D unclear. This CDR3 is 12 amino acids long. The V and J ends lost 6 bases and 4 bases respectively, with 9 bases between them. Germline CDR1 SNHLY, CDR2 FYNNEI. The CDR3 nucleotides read TGTGCCAGCAGAGAATCATTCACTGAAGCTTTCTTT. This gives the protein CASRESFTEAFF.

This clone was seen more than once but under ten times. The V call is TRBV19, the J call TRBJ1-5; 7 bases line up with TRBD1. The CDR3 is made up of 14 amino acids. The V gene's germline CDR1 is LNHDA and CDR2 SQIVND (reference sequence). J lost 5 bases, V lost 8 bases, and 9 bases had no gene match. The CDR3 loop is CASWDRQGYQPQHF. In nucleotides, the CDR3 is TGTGCCAGTTGGGACCGACAGGGATATCAGCCCCAGCATTTT.